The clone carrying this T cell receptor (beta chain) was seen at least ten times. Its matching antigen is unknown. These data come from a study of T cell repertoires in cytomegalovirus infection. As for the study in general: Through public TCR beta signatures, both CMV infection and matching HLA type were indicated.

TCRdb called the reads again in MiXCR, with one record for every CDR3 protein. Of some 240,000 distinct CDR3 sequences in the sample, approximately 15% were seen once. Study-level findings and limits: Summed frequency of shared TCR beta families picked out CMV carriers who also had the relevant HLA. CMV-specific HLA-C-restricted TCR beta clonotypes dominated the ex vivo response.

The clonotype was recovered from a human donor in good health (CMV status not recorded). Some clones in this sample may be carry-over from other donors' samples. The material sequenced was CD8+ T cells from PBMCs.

The CDR3 reads CASSYSHKVGSTGELFF. The CDR3 nucleotides read TGTGCCAGCAGTTACTCCCACAAGGTCGGGAGCACCGGGGAGCTGTTTTTT. The chain employs TRBV6-5 and TRBJ2-2, with a possible D match to TRBD2 (6 bases). Trimming removed 0 bases from V and 4 bases from J, with 15 bases in between. This CDR3 is 17 amino acids long. Looked up from germline, CDR1 is MNHEY and CDR2 is SVGAGI.